This T cell receptor beta chain derives from a study of identical twins. Study-level points and caveats: Modeled out-of-frame TCR alpha sharing in monozygotic twins fell below observed levels.

The CDR3 covers 15 residues. Trimming left V 1 base short and J 5 bases short, with 9 bases between. This clonotype turned up a few times. Its target is unknown. It was template switching that added a universal primer site, and there were unique molecular identifiers on the cDNA. TCRdb re-called the 5' RACE reads through MiXCR, storing one row per CDR3 protein. The data contain 400,000 to 600,000 distinct CDR3 sequences, about 22% of them singletons. These sequences were also reported in another study, on yellow fever vaccine responses in identical twins.

The chain joins TRBV12-3 or TRBV12-4 to TRBJ1-6, with no clear D. The TCR comes from a woman under 30 in good health. Sequencing was performed on CD4+ T cells sorted from blood. The CDR3 protein is CASSLVSGNNSPLHF. CDR3 bases: TGTGCCAGCAGTTTAGTTTCAGGAAATAATTCACCCCTCCACTTT.